Below are 29 T cell receptor beta chains sequenced from a single sample in a study of cytomegalovirus exposure and HLA in healthy donors. PCR was performed using 60 Vbeta and 13 Jbeta primers. The data were produced by immunoSEQ multiplex PCR, yet TCRdb's version contains in-frame clones alone and is incomplete. Among about 150,000 clones listed, 80% were seen once. The source material was PBMCs. The source is a man aged 30 to 39 in good health and CMV-seropositive.

As DNA, the CDR3 is TGCAGCGTTGAAGACTGGGACAGGGTAGAAGACTATGGCTACACCTTC. This gives the protein CSVEDWDRVEDYGYTF. The chain combines TRBV29-1 with TRBJ1-2; 9 positions match TRBD1. CDR1 is SQVTM, CDR2 ANQGSEA, per germline. V trimming: 0 bases; J trimming: 3 bases; junction bases outside the gene matches: 8. The CDR3 spans 16 residues.

The chain joins TRBV2 to TRBJ2-7, with D tentatively TRBD2 (6 bases). The germline V gene has CDR1 SNHLY and CDR2 FYNNEI. Trimming took off 4 bases at V and 3 bases at J, with 7 bases between the two ends. The CDR3 is 12 residues long. The CDR3 DNA sequence: TGTGCCAGCAGTGCCGGGGGCTACGAGCAGTACTTC. Translating gives CASSAGGYEQYF. Full variable domain (rest looked up from reference TRBV2 and TRBJ2-7): EPEVTQTPSHQVTQMGQEVILRCVPISNHLYFYWYRQILGQKVEFLVSFYNNEISEKSEIFDDQFSVERPDGSNFTLKIRSTKLEDSAMYFCASSAGGYEQYFGPGTRLTVT.

This clone showed up just once. J is TRBJ2-7 and V is TRBV19; D perhaps matches TRBD1 (6 bases). The germline CDR1 and CDR2 sequences are LNHDA and SQIVND (reference sequence). Trimming took off 3 bases at V and 6 bases at J, with 12 bases between the two ends. This CDR3 has 13 amino acids. DNA of the CDR3: TGTGCCAGTAGTATGCGTGCAGGGGTCGAGCAGTACTTC. Translated: CASSMRAGVEQYF.

The rearrangement joins TRBV29-1 to TRBJ2-7; 7 bases align to TRBD1. The length of the CDR3 is 13 residues. V shed 6 bases and J 4 bases; nucleotides not matched to a gene: 9. Germline V lookup: CDR1 SQVTM, CDR2 ANQGSEA. The DNA of the CDR3 is TGCAGCGTGGAACTTCCGGGACAGTACGAGCAGTACTTC. Its translation is CSVELPGQYEQYF.

This clone was observed a handful of times. The V gene is TRBV19, the J gene TRBJ1-5; D ambiguous. CDR1 is LNHDA and CDR2 is SQIVND in the germline V gene (reference sequence). This CDR3 is built from 15 residues. V lost 4 bases and J 0 bases, leaving 10 bases between the germline ends. The CDR3 sequence is CASSRLTNSNQPQHF. Written as DNA, the CDR3 is TGTGCCAGTAGTAGACTTACGAATAGCAATCAGCCCCAGCATTTT.

The chain uses TRBV5-6 and TRBJ2-3, with D maybe TRBD1 (6 bases). Germline lookup yields CDR1 SGHDT and CDR2 YYEEEE. V was clipped by 0 bases and J by 2 bases, with 13 bases between them. This CDR3 is built from 16 residues. In DNA, the CDR3 is TGTGCCAGCAGCTTGGGACAGGCCGTCTACACAGATACGCAGTATTTT. It is translated as CASSLGQAVYTDTQYF.

The rearrangement joins TRBV4-2 to TRBJ2-5; the match to TRBD1 covers 11 bases. This CDR3 has 15 amino acids. With V trimmed by 5 bases and J by 1 base, 3 bases remained unmatched. Germline V lookup: CDR1 LGHNA, CDR2 YNFKEQ. In nucleotides, the CDR3 is TGTGCCAGCAGCAGGGACAGGGGGGCCCAAGAGACCCAGTACTTC. It encodes CASSRDRGAQETQYF.

The J gene is TRBJ2-2, the V gene TRBV4-2, with 10 positions matching TRBD2. Germline values: CDR1 LGHNA, CDR2 YNFKEQ. V was pared by 3 bases and J by 0 bases, with 13 bases of the junction left unmatched. There are 20 residues in the CDR3. Here the CDR3 DNA reads TGTGCCAGCAGCCACGAATCTGGGCTAGCGGGAGTAGCGAACACCGGGGAGCTGTTTTTT. Protein: CASSHESGLAGVANTGELFF.

The chain couples TRBV28 to TRBJ2-7, with 10 bases identical to TRBD1. V dropped 6 bases and J dropped 2; count of bases not matched to a gene: 4. This CDR3 is 14 amino acids long. CDR1 and CDR2 from the germline V gene are MDHEN and SYDVKM. CDR3 protein: CASRRTGGTYEQYF. The CDR3 coding sequence is TGTGCCAGCAGGAGGACAGGGGGAACCTACGAGCAGTACTTC.

The chain employs TRBV5-1 and TRBJ2-3, with 8 bases lining up with TRBD1. The CDR3 has 15 amino acids. The trim removed 4 bases at V and 6 bases at J, leaving 10 bases unmatched. Germline V gene sequence: CDR1 SGHRS, CDR2 YFSETQ. CDR3 sequence (DNA): TGCGCCAGCAGCCCCGGACAGGGCGGGCGCGATACGCAGTATTTT. This gives the protein CASSPGQGGRDTQYF.

The rearrangement links TRBV5-4 to TRBJ2-7; maybe TRBD2 (5 bases). The CDR3 sequence is 13 residues long. Germline V gives CDR1 SGHNT, CDR2 YYREEE (reference sequence). V lost 4 bases and J lost 13, with 21 bases in between. CDR3 in DNA: TGTGCCAGCAGCATAGACGGACTCCGCGCGAGATACTTC. This codes for CASSIDGLRARYF.

This clone was counted a single time. The V call is TRBV5-6, the J call TRBJ2-1; 10 nucleotides agree with TRBD2. J gave up 2 bases and V 4 bases, and 3 bases lay outside the gene matches. CDR3 size: 15 residues. Germline CDR1 and CDR2: SGHDT and YYEEEE. CDR3 DNA: TGTGCCAGCAGCGCCCTAGCGGGAGCCTACAATGAGCAGTTCTTC. Its protein is CASSALAGAYNEQFF.

V is TRBV2 and J is TRBJ2-3; 11 bases align to TRBD2. This CDR3 spans 15 amino acids. The junction had 9 bases not matched to a gene; V was cut back by 7 bases and J by 6 bases. CDR1 is SNHLY, CDR2 FYNNEI, per germline. The DNA for the CDR3 is TGTGCCAGCAACCCTGGACTAGCGGGTGGGGATACGCAGTATTTT. Protein sequence: CASNPGLAGGDTQYF.

The rearrangement joins TRBV6-1 to TRBJ2-3; 8 bases line up with TRBD2. V gave up 3 bases and J gave up 1 base; unmatched junction bases: 6. This CDR3 contains 16 residues. Germline loops: CDR1 MNHNS, CDR2 SASEGT. The DNA of the CDR3 is TGTGCCAGCAGTGATCGTAGCGGGATCCGCACAGATACGCAGTATTTT. Amino acid sequence: CASSDRSGIRTDTQYF.

This chain joins TRBV14 and TRBJ2-7; D is unclear. The CDR3 is made up of 9 amino acids. Germline V CDR1 and CDR2: SGHDN, FVKESK. Trimming shortened V by 4 bases and J by 7 bases, and 2 bases separated the two germline ends. The CDR3 sequence is CASSPEQYF. CDR3 nucleotide sequence: TGTGCCAGCAGCCCTGAGCAGTACTTC.

This rearrangement joins TRBV6-5 to TRBJ2-7; possibly TRBD1 for D (6 bases). Trimming pared 5 bases from V and 3 bases from J, leaving 14 bases between. The CDR3 extends over 14 amino acids. The germline gives CDR1 MNHEY, CDR2 SVGAGI. The DNA of the CDR3 is TGTGCCAGCAGTCTTCAGACAGGAGACTACGAGCAGTACTTC. Amino acids: CASSLQTGDYEQYF.

The rearrangement links TRBV18 to TRBJ2-7; D not resolved. The germline gives CDR1 KGHSH, CDR2 LQKENI. V lost 0 bases, J lost 1 base, and 10 bases lay in between. The CDR3 has 15 residues. The CDR3 nucleotides read TGTGCCAGCTCACCACCGGTGTCAGGTTCCTACGAGCAGTACTTC. As protein: CASSPPVSGSYEQYF. The whole variable domain, remainder taken from reference TRBV18 and TRBJ2-7, is NAGVMQNPRHLVRRRGQEARLRCSPMKGHSHVYWYRQLPEEGLKFMVYLQKENIIDESGMPKERFSAEFPKEGPSILRIQQVVRGDSAAYFCASSPPVSGSYEQYFGPGTRLTVT.

The rearrangement links TRBV18 to TRBJ1-1; possible D gene TRBD1, 6 bases. Germline V gene lookup returns CDR1 KGHSH and CDR2 LQKENI. Trimming shortened V by 5 bases and J by 8 bases, and 21 bases separated the two germline ends. There are 15 residues in the CDR3. CDR3 nucleotide sequence: TGTGCCAGCTCATCCGTAAACGGACCCCAGGGGGAAGCTTTCTTT. Residues: CASSSVNGPQGEAFF.

V and J are TRBV7-9 and TRBJ1-2; D not certain. V was clipped by 4 bases and J by 0 bases, with 9 bases between them. Germline loops: CDR1 SEHNR, CDR2 FQNEAQ (reference sequence). CDR3 length: 14 amino acids. The CDR3 region has the DNA TGTGCCAGCAGCTCGGAGTTAGCTAACTATGGCTACACCTTC. Translating gives CASSSELANYGYTF.

The gene calls are TRBV7-6 and TRBJ1-3; 9 bases map to TRBD1. The CDR3 consists of 17 residues. Germline CDR1 is SGHVS and CDR2 is FNYEAQ. With V trimmed by 2 bases and J by 3 bases, 8 bases remained unmatched. The CDR3 loop reads CASSLTGQGFSGNTIYF. The DNA of the CDR3 is TGTGCCAGCAGCTTAACGGGACAGGGATTCAGTGGAAACACCATATATTTT.

This chain links TRBV5-1 with TRBJ2-1, with 8 positions matching TRBD2. V gave up 3 bases and J gave up 6 bases; unmatched junction bases: 11. The CDR3 is 16 amino acids. CDR1 SGHRS and CDR2 YFSETQ come from the germline V gene. The CDR3 nucleotides read TGCGCCAGCAGCTCAAATGCCGGGACTAGGGGCAATGAGCAGTTCTTC. Translated, it gives CASSSNAGTRGNEQFF.

The genes are TRBV5-1 and TRBJ2-7, with TRBD2 as a possible D gene (5 bases). V lost 2 bases, J lost 1 base, and 10 bases lay in between. CDR1 and CDR2 from the germline V gene are SGHRS and YFSETQ. There are 14 residues in the CDR3. CDR3 bases: TGCGCCAGCAGCTTTACGGGGATATCCTACGAGCAGTACTTC. Amino acid sequence: CASSFTGISYEQYF.

V is TRBV11-3 and J is TRBJ2-1, with D possibly being TRBD1 (6 bases). Per germline, CDR1 SGHNT and CDR2 YENEEA. This CDR3 spans 12 amino acids. V was trimmed by 7 bases and J by 5 bases, leaving 9 bases between them. This chain's CDR3 is CASTRTDNEQFF. The CDR3 DNA sequence: TGTGCCAGCACGAGGACAGACAATGAGCAGTTCTTC.

In this sample, this clone turned up a few times. The rearrangement uses TRBV5-4 and TRBJ1-1, with D possibly being TRBD1 (6 bases). CDR3 length equals 14 residues. Germline V gene data show CDR1 as SGHNT and CDR2 as YYREEE (reference sequence). V lost 2 bases and J lost 3, with 11 bases in between. The CDR3 protein is CASSFISGDTEAFF. CDR3 coding DNA: TGTGCCAGCAGCTTTATATCAGGGGACACTGAAGCTTTCTTT.

The rearrangement uses TRBV18 and TRBJ2-7, with D unclear. Trimming removed 2 bases at V and 1 base at J, with 9 bases between. The germline CDR1 and CDR2 sequences are KGHSH and LQKENI. The length of the CDR3 is 14 residues. The CDR3 DNA sequence: TGTGCCAGCTCACCAGGTCCGGGTTCCTACGAGCAGTACTTC. It is translated as CASSPGPGSYEQYF.

The chain is built from TRBV19 and TRBJ2-1, with TRBD1 matching 7 bases. Losses at the gene ends were 6 bases for V and 0 bases for J; bases not matched to a gene: 5. CDR1 is LNHDA, CDR2 SQIVND, per germline (reference sequence). The length of the CDR3 is 15 residues. The CDR3 DNA reads TGTGCCAGTAGCAAAGACAGGGCCTCCTACAATGAGCAGTTCTTC. It is translated as CASSKDRASYNEQFF.

This CDR3 is CASSSRQKKNTEAFF. CDR3 bases: TGTGCCAGCAGTTCACGACAGAAAAAGAACACTGAAGCTTTCTTT. The chain is built from TRBV6-5 and TRBJ1-1; D is possibly TRBD1 (5 bases). Deletions cut 4 bases from V and 1 base from J, with 13 bases between. Germline V gene sequence: CDR1 MNHEY, CDR2 SVGAGI. This CDR3 comprises 15 residues.

The gene calls are TRBV19 and TRBJ2-1; D may be TRBD2 (6 bases). Trimming removed 0 bases at V and 9 bases at J, with 21 bases between. CDR1 and CDR2 (germline): LNHDA, SQIVND (reference sequence). The CDR3 contains 17 residues. CDR3 protein: CASSIDLATTRGTEQFF. CDR3 nucleotides: TGTGCCAGTAGTATAGATTTGGCTACGACTAGGGGAACTGAGCAGTTCTTC.

The chain has TRBV27 and TRBJ2-1; 11 nucleotides agree with TRBD2. The germline CDR1 and CDR2 sequences are MNHEY and SMNVEV (reference sequence). Unmatched junction bases numbered 13, after V lost 4 bases and J lost 8 bases. This CDR3 is 17 amino acids long. CDR3 in amino acids: CASSSSLGSGRAHEQFF. The CDR3 bases are TGTGCCAGCAGTTCCTCCTTGGGTAGCGGGAGGGCCCATGAGCAGTTCTTC.